This is a list of T cell receptor beta chains from one sample in a study of CD8+ T cells in alopecia areata. The method was immunoSEQ multiplex PCR; TCRdb's version includes in-frame clones alone and lacks a portion of them. Here the sample spans roughly 100,000 clones, 60% being singletons. Material: CD8+ T cells sorted from blood, obtained around week 55, from a patient treated with tofacitinib. The receptors here all came from a human donor with alopecia areata. Each CDR3 is given with its conserved first and last residue. D genes are given only for firm matches. Clone size is shown for a subset of rows, as once, few, many or a class of expanded clone.

v_call	clone_size	d_call	j_call	cdr3_nt	cdr3_aa
TRBV7-9	few	.	TRBJ1-1	TGTGCCAGCCGTGGGAACACTGAAGCTTTCTTT	CASRGNTEAFF
TRBV5-6	.	.	TRBJ1-5	TGTGCCAGCAGCTTGAAGGGGACCAGCAATCAGCCCCAGCATTTT	CASSLKGTSNQPQHF
TRBV5-1	.	.	TRBJ2-1	TGCGCCAGCAGCTTCAGATACAATGAGCAGTTCTTC	CASSFRYNEQFF
TRBV28	.	.	TRBJ2-3	TGTGCCAGCAGTTTTCCGACAGGTTCCGATACGCAGTATTTT	CASSFPTGSDTQYF
TRBV5-1	.	.	TRBJ2-5	TGCGCCAGCAGCTTGGCCATTGGGAATGCACAAGAGACCCAGTACTTC	CASSLAIGNAQETQYF
TRBV11-2	few	.	TRBJ2-3	TGTGCCAGCACCCCCGGGGATGTGACAGATACGCAGTATTTT	CASTPGDVTDTQYF
TRBV10-3	.	TRBD2	TRBJ2-7	TGTGCCATCAGTGAGCCGGACGAGGGGACTAGCGGGGGCCTACCCTACGAGCAGTACTTC	CAISEPDEGTSGGLPYEQYF
TRBV29-1	.	.	TRBJ1-5	TGCAGCGTTGCCGAGGCCCTCTATAGCAATCAGCCCCAGCATTTT	CSVAEALYSNQPQHF
TRBV11-2	.	.	TRBJ2-7	TGTGCCAGCACCAGGTGGCAATCCTACGAGCAGTACTTC	CASTRWQSYEQYF
TRBV5-6	few	TRBD1	TRBJ1-6	TGTGCCAGCAGCTTGGGGGGGACAGGGACTTCACCCCTCCACTTT	CASSLGGTGTSPLHF
TRBV15	few	.	TRBJ2-7	TGTGCCACCGCAAGGTATCAGGGAGTCTACGAGCAGTACTTC	CATARYQGVYEQYF
TRBV10-3	.	.	TRBJ2-1	TGTGCCATCAGTGAGTCCAGGGGAGTCAATGAGCAGTTCTTC	CAISESRGVNEQFF
TRBV2	few	.	TRBJ2-1	TGTGCCAGCAGTGAAATAGTTGGAGGAGGGTACAATGAGCAGTTCTTC	CASSEIVGGGYNEQFF
TRBV27	few	TRBD1	TRBJ2-7	TGTGCCAGCAGTAACGGACAGGGGCGCTCCTACGAGCAGTACTTC	CASSNGQGRSYEQYF
TRBV15	.	.	TRBJ1-6	TGTGCCACCAGCAGAGTGGGGCCTAATTCACCCCTCCACTTT	CATSRVGPNSPLHF
TRBV30	.	.	TRBJ1-1	TGTGCCCGCGCTCGTGACACTGAAGCTTTCTTT	CARARDTEAFF
TRBV7-2	once	.	TRBJ2-5	TGTGCCAGCAGCTTATTTTTTCTGGACAGAAAAGAGACCCAGTACTTC	CASSLFFLDRKETQYF
TRBV30	.	.	TRBJ1-1	TGTGCCTGGAGCTCCACCGGGGGCTCTGAAGCTTTCTTT	CAWSSTGGSEAFF
TRBV4-2	.	TRBD1	TRBJ2-3	TGTGCCAGCAGCCAAGATGAACCGGGACAGGGGGGCACAGATACGCAGTATTTT	CASSQDEPGQGGTDTQYF
TRBV7-9	.	.	TRBJ1-4	TGTGCCAGCAGCTCCGACCCCTCAACTAATGAAAAACTGTTTTTT	CASSSDPSTNEKLFF
TRBV12-5	few	.	TRBJ2-6	TGTGCTAGTGGTTCCTTCTCTGGGGCCAACGTCCTGACTTTC	CASGSFSGANVLTF
TRBV29-1	.	.	TRBJ1-2	TGCAGCGTCCAGGGGAGATATGGCTACACCTTC	CSVQGRYGYTF
TRBV12-5	.	.	TRBJ1-5	TGTGCTAGTGGTTTACAGGAGACTTTCAATCAGCCCCAGCATTTT	CASGLQETFNQPQHF
TRBV5-6	.	TRBD2	TRBJ2-5	TGTGCCAGCAGGGGGAGACCAGCGGGGGTGCAAGAGACCCAGTACTTC	CASRGRPAGVQETQYF